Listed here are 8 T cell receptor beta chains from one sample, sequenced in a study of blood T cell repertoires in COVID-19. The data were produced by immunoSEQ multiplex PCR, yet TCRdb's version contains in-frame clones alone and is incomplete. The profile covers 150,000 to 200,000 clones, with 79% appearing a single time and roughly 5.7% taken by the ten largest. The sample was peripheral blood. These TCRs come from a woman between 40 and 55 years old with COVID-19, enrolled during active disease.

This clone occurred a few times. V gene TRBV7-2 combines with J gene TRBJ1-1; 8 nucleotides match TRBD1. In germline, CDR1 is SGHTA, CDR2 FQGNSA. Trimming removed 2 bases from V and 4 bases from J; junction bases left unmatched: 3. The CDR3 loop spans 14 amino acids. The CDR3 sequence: CASSLSGGGTEAFF. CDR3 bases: TGTGCCAGCAGCTTATCAGGGGGCGGCACTGAAGCTTTCTTT.

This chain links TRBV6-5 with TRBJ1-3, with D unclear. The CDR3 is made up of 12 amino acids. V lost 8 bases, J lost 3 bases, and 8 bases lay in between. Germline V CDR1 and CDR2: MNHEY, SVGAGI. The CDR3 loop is CASRSGGNTIYF. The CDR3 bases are TGTGCCAGCCGGTCTGGTGGAAACACCATATATTTT.

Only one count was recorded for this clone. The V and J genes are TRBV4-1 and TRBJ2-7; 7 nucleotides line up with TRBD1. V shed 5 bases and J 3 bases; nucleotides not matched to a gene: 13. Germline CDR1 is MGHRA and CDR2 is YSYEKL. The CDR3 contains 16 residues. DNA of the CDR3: TGCGCCAGCAGCGGGGACGGTTTCCGACAGGGCTACGAGCAGTACTTC. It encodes CASSGDGFRQGYEQYF.

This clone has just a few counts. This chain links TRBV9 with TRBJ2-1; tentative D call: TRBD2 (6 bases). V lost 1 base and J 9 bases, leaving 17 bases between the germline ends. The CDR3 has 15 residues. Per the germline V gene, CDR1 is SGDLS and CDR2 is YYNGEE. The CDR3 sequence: CASSVTDYGLGEQFF. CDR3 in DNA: TGTGCCAGCAGCGTAACGGACTATGGGTTGGGTGAGCAGTTCTTC.

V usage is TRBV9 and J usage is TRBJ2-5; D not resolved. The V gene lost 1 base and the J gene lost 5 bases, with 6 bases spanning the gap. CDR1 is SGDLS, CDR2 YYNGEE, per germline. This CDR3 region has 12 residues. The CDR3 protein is CASSVIGETQYF. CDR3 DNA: TGTGCCAGCAGCGTAATCGGGGAGACCCAGTACTTC.

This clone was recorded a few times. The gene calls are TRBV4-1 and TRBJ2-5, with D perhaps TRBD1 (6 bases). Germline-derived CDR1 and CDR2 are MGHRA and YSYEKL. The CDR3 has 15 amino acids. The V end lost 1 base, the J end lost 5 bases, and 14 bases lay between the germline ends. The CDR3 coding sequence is TGCGCCAGCAGCCAAGGGTCGACAGGCCCTGAGACCCAGTACTTC. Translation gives CASSQGSTGPETQYF.

In DNA, the CDR3 is TGTGCCAGCAGTTTATCTGCGGGAGTTCTGTTTGAGCAGTTCTTC. Residues: CASSLSAGVLFEQFF. The chain couples TRBV27 to TRBJ2-1; TRBD2 agrees at 7 bases. CDR1 and CDR2 from the germline V gene are MNHEY and SMNVEV (reference sequence). CDR3 length equals 15 residues. Trimming took 0 bases from V and 9 from J; bases not matched to a gene: 8.

DNA for the CDR3: TGTGCCAGCAGCCCTGTGGTATCGCGGGAGGGCGCCGAGCAGTACTTC. It specifies CASSPVVSREGAEQYF. The chain joins TRBV5-4 to TRBJ2-7, with 9 bases aligning to TRBD2. With V trimmed by 4 bases and J by 6 bases, 14 bases remained unmatched. The CDR3 length is 16 residues. Germline loops: CDR1 SGHNT, CDR2 YYREEE (reference sequence).